The 25 T cell receptor beta chains in this list originate from one sample, sequenced in a study of cytotoxic CD8 clonotypes in ibrutinib-treated CLL. Sequenced by immunoSEQ multiplex PCR; TCRdb stores in-frame clones only, minus some. The data hold under 150,000 clones, with approximately 90% observed a single time. Sample: PBMCs, taken after 12 months of ibrutinib treatment. Receptors were obtained from a human donor with chronic lymphocytic leukemia.

The V call is TRBV29-1, the J call TRBJ2-7; no firm D call. V was shortened by 3 bases and J by 0 bases, with 12 bases between the two germline ends. The CDR3 totals 14 residues. Germline V gene lookup returns CDR1 SQVTM and CDR2 ANQGSEA. The CDR3 loop is CSVDGRPSSYEQYF. In DNA form, the CDR3 reads TGCAGCGTTGATGGCCGTCCGAGCTCCTACGAGCAGTACTTC.

The gene calls are TRBV29-1 and TRBJ2-1; D is ambiguous. The germline V gene encodes CDR1 SQVTM and CDR2 ANQGSEA. Trimming removed 6 bases from V and 4 bases from J, with 7 bases in between. The CDR3 sequence is 11 residues long. CDR3 protein: CSVIRYNEQFF. Written as DNA, the CDR3 is TGCAGCGTCATCCGATACAATGAGCAGTTCTTC.

V and J are TRBV28 and TRBJ2-6; D is possibly TRBD2 (5 bases). The CDR3 is 15 residues long. CDR1 MDHEN and CDR2 SYDVKM come from the germline V gene. The ends were cut back, 3 bases at V and 2 bases at J, with 8 bases in the middle. The CDR3 bases are TGTGCCAGCAGTTTCGGGGTAGCTGGGGCCAACGTCCTGACTTTC. It specifies CASSFGVAGANVLTF.

Remarks on this clone: Sequence at one end of the junction differs from germline and may be a read error. V is TRBV5-8 and J is TRBJ2-7, with 8 nucleotides matching TRBD1. The germline CDR1 and CDR2 sequences are SGHTS and YDEGEE. The CDR3 contains 12 residues. CDR3 sequence reads: CASSQKTGGFDF. CDR3 coding DNA: TGTGCCAGCAGCCAAAAAACAGGGGGGTTTGACTTC.

The genes are TRBV2 and TRBJ1-2; TRBD1 matches 10 bases. Per germline, CDR1 SNHLY and CDR2 FYNNEI. V lost 6 bases, J lost 7 bases, and 5 bases stayed unmatched. This CDR3 region has 13 residues. The DNA for the CDR3 is TGTGCCAGCAGGGTTGACAGGGGGCTTGGCTACACCTTC. This sequence encodes CASRVDRGLGYTF.

V is TRBV5-6 and J is TRBJ2-1; D unresolved. The V end lost 4 bases, the J end lost 6 bases, and 17 bases lay between the germline ends. CDR1 and CDR2 (germline): SGHDT, YYEEEE. The CDR3 extends over 15 amino acids. CDR3 DNA sequence: TGTGCCAGCAGCGCCGGGTCCATGACGGGCAATGAGCAGTTCTTC. Translated: CASSAGSMTGNEQFF. The variable domain in full, with the rest retrieved from reference TRBV5-6 and TRBJ2-1, is DAGVTQSPTHLIKTRGQQVTLRCSPKSGHDTVSWYQQALGQGPQFIFQYYEEEERQRGNFPDRFSGHQFPNYSSELNVNALLLGDSALYLCASSAGSMTGNEQFFGPGTRLTVL.

This clone was observed a few times. The chain uses TRBV5-1 and TRBJ2-7; 10 positions agree with TRBD1. J gave up 2 bases and V 6 bases, and 5 bases lay outside the gene matches. The germline gives CDR1 SGHRS, CDR2 YFSETQ. This CDR3 is built from 14 residues. The CDR3 DNA reads TGCGCCAGCAAAACCGGGACAGGGGCCTACGAGCAGTACTTC. The encoded protein is CASKTGTGAYEQYF.

The chain links TRBV6-5 to TRBJ2-5; unclear D gene. The length of the CDR3 is 15 residues. Trimming took 5 bases from V and 5 from J, leaving 18 bases between them. Germline V lookup: CDR1 MNHEY, CDR2 SVGAGI. In nucleotides, the CDR3 is TGTGCCAGCAGTCGATTGGGCCTCGTGGGGGAGACCCAGTACTTC. Its translation is CASSRLGLVGETQYF.

This clone showed up just a few times. The chain is built from TRBV10-1 and TRBJ1-1; D is uncertain. Germline V gene sequence: CDR1 WNHNN, CDR2 SYGVQD (reference sequence). Trimming stripped 6 bases from V and 0 bases from J, with 8 bases between. The CDR3 is made up of 13 amino acids. The CDR3 spells CASSQSLNTEAFF. The CDR3 nucleotides read TGCGCCAGCAGCCAAAGTTTGAACACTGAAGCTTTCTTT.

The chain has TRBV18 and TRBJ1-5; D remains ambiguous. Trimming removed 3 bases from V and 4 bases from J, with 10 bases in between. This CDR3 is 14 amino acids long. Per germline, CDR1 KGHSH and CDR2 LQKENI. CDR3 nucleotide sequence: TGTGCCAGCTCACCGTCCGAAGGGAATCAGCCCCAGCATTTT. This codes for CASSPSEGNQPQHF.

The gene calls are TRBV7-9 and TRBJ2-3; 7 bases agree with TRBD1. Germline V gene data show CDR1 as SEHNR and CDR2 as FQNEAQ (reference sequence). V trimming: 5 bases; J trimming: 5 bases; junction bases outside the gene matches: 4. The CDR3 has 13 amino acids. Written as DNA, the CDR3 is TGTGCCAGCAGCGAGGGGACAGAAGATACGCAGTATTTT. Amino acid sequence: CASSEGTEDTQYF.

The gene calls are TRBV6-5 and TRBJ1-1; possible D gene TRBD1, 6 bases. Germline lookup yields CDR1 MNHEY and CDR2 SVGAGI. Trimming stripped 5 bases from V and 6 bases from J, with 13 bases between. The CDR3 is 13 residues long. This chain's CDR3 is CASSRTTGPEAFF. CDR3 DNA sequence: TGTGCCAGCAGTCGAACGACAGGTCCTGAAGCTTTCTTT.

This clone was detected only once. The rearrangement links TRBV27 to TRBJ1-1; D not certain. The ends were cut back, 7 bases at V and 3 bases at J, with 12 bases in the middle. The CDR3 covers 13 residues. The germline CDR1 and CDR2 sequences are MNHEY and SMNVEV (reference sequence). CDR3 region: CASMAVPYTEAFF. DNA of the CDR3: TGTGCCAGCATGGCCGTACCATACACTGAAGCTTTCTTT.

On this clone: Different DNA sequences within this sample yield the same CDR3. CDR3 amino acids: CASSYGGATEAFF. The CDR3 DNA is TGTGCCAGCAGTTACGGAGGGGCCACTGAAGCTTTCTTT. The chain couples TRBV6-5 to TRBJ1-1; the D gene is possibly TRBD1 (5 bases). Germline-derived CDR1 and CDR2 are MNHEY and SVGAGI. The CDR3 consists of 13 residues. V dropped 2 bases and J dropped 4 bases, with 8 bases sitting between them.

This chain links TRBV21-1 with TRBJ2-3; the table's D call, TRBD2, has no DNA check behind it. TRBV21-1 is designated a pseudogene. The CDR3 spans 17 residues. CDR3 DNA sequence: TGTGCCAGCAGCAAGAGAAGCGGGAGGAGCAGCACAGATACGCAGTATTTT. Encoded protein: CASSKRSGRSSTDTQYF.

The V call is TRBV5-1, the J call TRBJ2-5; 7 bases agree with TRBD2. V shed 5 bases and J 3 bases; nucleotides not matched to a gene: 7. The CDR3 extends over 14 amino acids. Per the germline V gene, CDR1 is SGHRS and CDR2 is YFSETQ. As DNA, the CDR3 is TGCGCCAGCAGAGGACTAGTTAGTGAAGAGACCCAGTACTTC. It encodes CASRGLVSEETQYF.

The chain has TRBV9 and TRBJ2-4; 7 bases align to TRBD2. Germline lookup yields CDR1 SGDLS and CDR2 YYNGEE. CDR3 length equals 15 residues. V gave up 3 bases and J gave up 5 bases; unmatched junction bases: 8. CDR3 loop: CASSGTLAGENIQYF. CDR3 sequence (DNA): TGTGCCAGCAGCGGCACTCTCGCGGGGGAAAACATTCAGTACTTC.

V and J are TRBV27 and TRBJ2-1; 7 bases align to TRBD2. V was pared by 0 bases and J by 4 bases, with 12 bases of the junction left unmatched. Per the germline V gene, CDR1 is MNHEY and CDR2 is SMNVEV (reference sequence). This CDR3 is 18 amino acids long. CDR3: CASSLSRIQAGTYNEQFF. In nucleotides, the CDR3 is TGTGCCAGCAGTTTATCCCGGATTCAAGCGGGGACTTACAATGAGCAGTTCTTC.

This clone has only one observation. V usage is TRBV27 and J usage is TRBJ2-7, with TRBD2 matching over 11 bases. Trimming cost V 2 bases and J 2 bases; bases outside gene matches: 20. The germline V gene has CDR1 MNHEY and CDR2 SMNVEV (reference sequence). CDR3 length: 21 residues. Here the CDR3 reads CASSLHWTVLKTSGRTYEQYF. The CDR3 DNA sequence: TGTGCCAGCAGTTTACACTGGACAGTTTTAAAAACTAGCGGGAGAACCTACGAGCAGTACTTC.

In this sample, this clone turned up a few times. The rearrangement joins TRBV7-9 to TRBJ1-3; D not certain. Germline CDR1 is SEHNR and CDR2 is FQNEAQ (reference sequence). V gave up 6 bases and J gave up 0 bases, with 9 bases separating them. The CDR3 is made up of 14 amino acids. The CDR3 DNA reads as TGTGCCAGCAGGCTCGGAAGCTCTGGAAACACCATATATTTT. Its protein is CASRLGSSGNTIYF.

The genes are TRBV27 and TRBJ2-7; possibly TRBD1 for D (6 bases). The CDR3 runs 17 residues. V lost 3 bases and J lost 2, with 20 bases in between. CDR1 MNHEY and CDR2 SMNVEV come from the germline V gene (reference sequence). CDR3 protein: CASSFRYRTALPYEQYF. The CDR3 DNA reads TGTGCCAGCAGTTTTAGGTATCGGACAGCCCTGCCCTACGAGCAGTACTTC.

The chain links TRBV4-3 to TRBJ2-2, with 10 positions matching TRBD2. Germline V gene data show CDR1 as LGHNA and CDR2 as YSLEER. Trimming took 2 bases from V and 5 from J; bases not matched to a gene: 14. The CDR3 covers 19 residues. The CDR3 DNA sequence: TGCGCCAGCAGCCAACCCGGGACTAGCGTTCTTGGTGGGACCGGGGAGCTGTTTTTT. Encoded protein: CASSQPGTSVLGGTGELFF.

The V gene is TRBV6-1, the J gene TRBJ1-2; 9 nucleotides line up with TRBD1. V trimming: 6 bases; J trimming: 8 bases; junction bases outside the gene matches: 7. The CDR3 length is 13 residues. Germline lookup yields CDR1 MNHNS and CDR2 SASEGT. The CDR3 is CASRSRQGGGYTF. CDR3 bases: TGTGCCAGCAGGTCCCGACAGGGGGGGGGCTACACCTTC.

The V and J genes are TRBV7-3 and TRBJ2-5, with 12 positions matching TRBD1. The length of the CDR3 is 18 residues. J was trimmed by 2 bases and V by 5 bases; bases with no gene match: 12. From germline, CDR1 is SGHTA and CDR2 FQGTGA. The CDR3 bases are TGTGCCAGCAGCGCGGGGACAGGGGGCCGTTTTGGTCAAGAGACCCAGTACTTC. Its translation: CASSAGTGGRFGQETQYF.

V usage is TRBV19 and J usage is TRBJ1-5; no clear D. V lost 4 bases, J lost 6 bases, and 10 bases lay in between. In germline, CDR1 is LNHDA, CDR2 SQIVND (reference sequence). The CDR3 spans 13 residues. CDR3 in DNA: TGTGCCAGTAGTACCAGTGCCGGTCAGCCCCAGCATTTT. It yields the protein CASSTSAGQPQHF.